The 23 T cell receptor beta chains below were found in one sample sequenced in a study of blood T cell repertoires in COVID-19. The data were produced by immunoSEQ multiplex PCR, yet TCRdb's version contains in-frame clones alone and is incomplete. The data show around 100,000 clones, with around nine tenths seen just once and around 3.1% held by the top ten. The specimen sequenced was peripheral blood. The receptors here all came from a man in his fifties or sixties in a cohort sampled during active COVID-19.

This clone occurred once. The rearrangement uses TRBV2 and TRBJ1-3; 7 bases are shared with TRBD1. Germline trimming cut 4 bases from V and 5 bases from J; bases unmatched to any gene: 8. The length of the CDR3 is 15 residues. Germline loops: CDR1 SNHLY, CDR2 FYNNEI. The CDR3 protein is CASSANRGLRNTIYF. The CDR3 bases are TGTGCCAGCAGTGCAAACAGGGGTCTAAGAAACACCATATATTTT. Full variable domain (missing parts from reference TRBV2 and TRBJ1-3): EPEVTQTPSHQVTQMGQEVILRCVPISNHLYFYWYRQILGQKVEFLVSFYNNEISEKSEIFDDQFSVERPDGSNFTLKIRSTKLEDSAMYFCASSANRGLRNTIYFGEGSWLTVV.

The chain carries TRBV18 and TRBJ2-5; 9 nucleotides line up with TRBD2. Germline V gene sequence: CDR1 KGHSH, CDR2 LQKENI. The V segment lost 4 bases and the J segment 0 bases; nucleotides outside the gene matches: 0. This CDR3 contains 14 residues. The chain's CDR3 is CASSQRGDQETQYF. The CDR3 DNA follows: TGTGCCAGCTCACAGCGGGGGGACCAAGAGACCCAGTACTTC.

The chain combines TRBV6-5 with TRBJ1-1; TRBD1 agrees at 10 bases. V lost 8 bases and J lost 1; bases outside the gene matches: 1. This CDR3 spans 13 amino acids. In germline, CDR1 is MNHEY, CDR2 SVGAGI. In nucleotides, the CDR3 is TGTGCCAGCCGGGACAGGGGGAACACTGAAGCTTTCTTT. Its protein product is CASRDRGNTEAFF.

Concerning this clone itself: Other DNA variants within this sample encode the same CDR3. The chain carries TRBV3-1 (or the pseudogene TRBV3-2) and TRBJ2-2; D is undetermined. The CDR3 sequence is 11 residues long. The germline V and J ends were trimmed by 2 bases and 8 bases, with 3 bases remaining between them. Germline V gene sequence: CDR1 LGHDT, CDR2 YNNKEL (reference sequence). The CDR3 nucleotides read TGTGCCAGCAGCCAACGGGGGGAGCTGTTTTTT. The encoded protein is CASSQRGELFF.

The gene calls are TRBV3-1 (or the pseudogene TRBV3-2) and TRBJ2-5, with 12 bases identical to TRBD2. V trimming: 0 bases; J trimming: 3 bases; junction bases outside the gene matches: 5. CDR1 is LGHDT, CDR2 YNNKEL, per germline (reference sequence). The CDR3 contains 17 residues. The CDR3 DNA sequence: TGTGCCAGCAGCCAAGAATCTACTAGCGGGGGGAAAGAGACCCAGTACTTC. Translated: CASSQESTSGGKETQYF.

V and J are TRBV28 and TRBJ1-2; TRBD1 aligns across 7 bases. Per germline, CDR1 MDHEN and CDR2 SYDVKM. CDR3 length: 13 residues. Losses at the gene ends were 1 base for V and 7 bases for J; bases not matched to a gene: 3. As DNA, the CDR3 is TGTGCCAGCAGTTTATTTCGACAGGGTGGCTACACCTTC. This translates into CASSLFRQGGYTF.

This clone has a single count. The V gene is TRBV28, the J gene TRBJ1-2; no firm D call. The CDR3 runs 16 residues. Germline values: CDR1 MDHEN, CDR2 SYDVKM. Trimming left V 2 bases short and J 8 bases short, with 21 bases between. The CDR3: CASSLAGSGSSQGYTF. In DNA, the CDR3 is TGTGCCAGCAGTTTAGCGGGGTCGGGCTCCTCCCAGGGCTACACCTTC.

The chain joins TRBV7-2 to TRBJ2-7, with TRBD2 matching over 9 bases. With 5 bases clipped from V and 6 bases from J, the junction kept 11 bases outside the gene matches. CDR3 length: 15 residues. Germline CDR1 and CDR2: SGHTA and FQGNSA. The DNA of the CDR3 is TGTGCCAGCAGCCCACCCACGGGACTAGCACTCGAGCAGTACTTC. Translating it yields CASSPPTGLALEQYF. Variable domain in full (rest from reference TRBV7-2 and TRBJ2-7): GAGVSQSPSNKVTEKGKDVELRCDPISGHTALYWYRQSLGQGLEFLIYFQGNSAPDKSGLPSDRFSAERTGGSVSTLTIQRTQQEDSAVYLCASSPPTGLALEQYFGPGTRLTVT.

DNA for the CDR3: TGTGCCAGCAGCAGGACAGGGGGCGCGGGGAGCAATCAGCCCCAGCATTTT. Translation gives CASSRTGGAGSNQPQHF. The V and J genes are TRBV3-1 (or the pseudogene TRBV3-2) and TRBJ1-5; 11 bases are a match to TRBD1. The CDR3 loop spans 17 amino acids. Germline CDR1 and CDR2: LGHDT and YNNKEL (reference sequence). With 5 bases clipped from V and 1 base from J, the junction kept 7 bases outside the gene matches.

The CDR3 loop is CASAWASGDNEQFF. The CDR3, as DNA: TGTGCCAGCGCCTGGGCTAGCGGGGACAATGAGCAGTTCTTC. This sequence joins TRBV2 and TRBJ2-1, with 9 bases aligning to TRBD2. V lost 8 bases to trimming and J lost 5 bases; unmatched junction nucleotides: 7. Looked up from germline, CDR1 is SNHLY and CDR2 is FYNNEI. The CDR3 runs 14 residues.

This clone was detected a few times. The CDR3 DNA sequence: TGTGCCAGTAGTGGTCACAAGAATCAGCCCCAGCATTTT. Translation gives CASSGHKNQPQHF. The chain is built from TRBV19 and TRBJ1-5, with unresolved D. V gave up 5 bases and J gave up 4 bases, with 9 bases separating them. The length of the CDR3 is 13 residues. Germline CDR1 and CDR2: LNHDA and SQIVND (reference sequence).

This chain joins TRBV5-4 and TRBJ1-5, with D unclear. This CDR3 contains 14 residues. CDR1 SGHNT and CDR2 YYREEE come from the germline V gene (reference sequence). The germline V and J ends were trimmed by 0 bases and 4 bases, with 8 bases remaining between them. Written as DNA, the CDR3 is TGTGCCAGCAGCTTGGTTACAGAGAATCAGCCCCAGCATTTT. It specifies CASSLVTENQPQHF.

This chain connects TRBV6-6 to TRBJ1-1, with a weak D call TRBD1 (5 bases). Germline CDR1 MNHNY, CDR2 SVGAGI (reference sequence). Deletions cut 6 bases from V and 1 base from J, with 12 bases between. The CDR3 loop spans 14 amino acids. The CDR3 region is CASSSPQGNTEAFF. The CDR3 DNA reads TGTGCCAGCAGCTCCCCGCAGGGGAACACTGAAGCTTTCTTT.

The V and J genes are TRBV5-1 and TRBJ2-5, with a weak D call TRBD2 (6 bases). This CDR3 comprises 13 residues. Germline V gene sequence: CDR1 SGHRS, CDR2 YFSETQ. V was shortened by 2 bases and J by 5 bases, with 10 bases between the two germline ends. CDR3 protein: CASSFGGKETQYF. The CDR3 bases are TGCGCCAGCAGCTTTGGAGGGAAGGAGACCCAGTACTTC.

This sequence joins TRBV28 and TRBJ2-3; 11 bases fit TRBD2. CDR3 size: 13 residues. The V segment lost 5 bases and the J segment 9 bases; nucleotides outside the gene matches: 4. Germline values: CDR1 MDHEN, CDR2 SYDVKM. CDR3 sequence reads: CASSVGTSGTQYF. The CDR3 DNA reads as TGTGCCAGCAGTGTCGGGACTAGCGGAACGCAGTATTTT. Supplemented by reference TRBV28 and TRBJ2-3, the full variable domain reads DVKVTQSSRYLVKRTGEKVFLECVQDMDHENMFWYRQDPGLGLRLIYFSYDVKMKEKGDIPEGYSVSREKKERFSLILESASTNQTSMYLCASSVGTSGTQYFGPGTRLTVL.

The gene calls are TRBV28 and TRBJ2-1; 9 positions match TRBD2. V dropped 10 bases and J dropped 4; count of bases not matched to a gene: 11. The germline V gene has CDR1 MDHEN and CDR2 SYDVKM. The CDR3 has 15 amino acids. The CDR3 DNA is TGTGCCACCGACCTCGATAGCGGGGGTTACAATGAGCAGTTCTTC. It encodes CATDLDSGGYNEQFF.

This chain links TRBV3-1 (or the pseudogene TRBV3-2) with TRBJ2-5; 7 bases match TRBD1. The DNA matches TRBJ2-7 better at its end, which makes the J call doubtful. Germline loops: CDR1 LGHDT, CDR2 YNNKEL (reference sequence). This CDR3 is 13 amino acids long. CDR3 amino acids: CASSRDSSYEQYF. The CDR3 DNA follows: TGTGCCAGCAGCCGGGACAGCTCCTACGAGCAGTACTTC.

Notes on this clone: Compared with germline, one end of the junction differs, possibly owing to a read error. The chain links TRBV7-7 to TRBJ2-5; 7 bases are a match to TRBD1. This CDR3 contains 15 residues. Germline V lookup: CDR1 SSHAT, CDR2 FNYEAQ (reference sequence). The CDR3 loop is CASSLQGPPRETQYF. The CDR3 DNA reads TGTGCTAGCAGCTTACAGGGGCCCCCTAGGGAGACCCAGTACTTC.

The rearrangement joins TRBV29-1 to TRBJ1-2; D is unresolved. This CDR3 is 15 amino acids long. The germline CDR1 and CDR2 sequences are SQVTM and ANQGSEA. V was pared by 6 bases and J by 6 bases, with 23 bases between. The CDR3 reads CSVGGGGRGENGYTF. The DNA for the CDR3 is TGCAGCGTCGGAGGCGGAGGGCGGGGTGAAAATGGCTACACCTTC.

The J gene is TRBJ1-5, the V gene TRBV5-6; D may be TRBD1 (6 bases). V lost 4 bases and J lost 1, with 12 bases in between. The CDR3 loop spans 15 amino acids. Germline V gene data show CDR1 as SGHDT and CDR2 as YYEEEE. CDR3 region: CASSRTDRSNQPQHF. DNA of the CDR3: TGTGCCAGCAGCAGGACAGACCGCAGCAATCAGCCCCAGCATTTT.

This clone was recorded once. The gene calls are TRBV24-1 and TRBJ2-1; no clear D. The germline CDR1 and CDR2 sequences are KGHDR and SFDVKD. The CDR3 length is 15 residues. V lost 3 bases and J 0 bases, leaving 8 bases between the germline ends. The CDR3 is CATSDPERSYNEQFF. The CDR3 bases are TGTGCCACCAGTGATCCGGAGCGCTCCTACAATGAGCAGTTCTTC.

The chain employs TRBV7-9 and TRBJ2-5; the match to TRBD2 covers 11 bases. Germline CDR1 and CDR2: SEHNR and FQNEAQ (reference sequence). The CDR3 has 17 amino acids. J was trimmed by 5 bases and V by 3 bases; bases with no gene match: 11. The CDR3: CASSFSGGAYFLETQYF. CDR3 DNA: TGTGCCAGCAGCTTTAGCGGGGGGGCTTATTTTTTGGAGACCCAGTACTTC.

J is TRBJ2-1 and V is TRBV5-5, with a possible D match to TRBD1 (5 bases). The CDR3 contains 15 residues. With 5 bases removed from V and 0 bases from J, the gap between germline ends came to 12 bases. Germline-derived CDR1 and CDR2 are SGHKS and YYEKEE (reference sequence). CDR3 bases: TGTGCCAGCAGAAATTTCAGGGTCTCCTACAATGAGCAGTTCTTC. This sequence encodes CASRNFRVSYNEQFF.